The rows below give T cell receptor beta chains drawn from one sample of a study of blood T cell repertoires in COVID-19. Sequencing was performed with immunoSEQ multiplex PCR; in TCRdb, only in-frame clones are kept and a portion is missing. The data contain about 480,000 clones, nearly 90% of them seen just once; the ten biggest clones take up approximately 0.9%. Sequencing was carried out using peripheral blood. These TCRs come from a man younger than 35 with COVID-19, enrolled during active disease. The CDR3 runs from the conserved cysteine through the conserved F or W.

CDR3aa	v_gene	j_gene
CASSLIRSYEQYF	TRBV7-2	TRBJ2-7
CASSLEGDRNTEAFF	TRBV5-1	TRBJ1-1
CASSPQRDWGIEQFF	TRBV5-4	TRBJ2-1
CASSPGLKETQYF	TRBV18	TRBJ2-5
CASSLGALSNQPQHF	TRBV5-6	TRBJ1-5
CASSKKAAWRRRLAGVEFF	TRBV21-1	TRBJ2-1
CASSWDRLSETQYF	TRBV6-5	TRBJ2-5
CASREYSNQPQHF	TRBV6-5	TRBJ1-5
CASSTSSNTQYF	TRBV5-8	TRBJ2-3
CASSLNGGSHYEQYF	TRBV18	TRBJ2-7
CASRPGQGPYEQYF	TRBV5-8	TRBJ2-7
CASSDGGNQPQHF	TRBV2	TRBJ1-5
CASSMGQGSYEQYF	TRBV19	TRBJ2-7
CASTGEVSGLNNEQFF	TRBV2	TRBJ2-1
CASSRDRGNEQYF	TRBV12-3/TRBV12-4	TRBJ2-7
CASSPVGDYGYTF	TRBV5-4	TRBJ1-2
CASSFFPGGGNQPQHF	TRBV5-5	TRBJ1-5
CASSPLTGNTGELFF	TRBV7-6	TRBJ2-2
CASSYRTGHGTEAFF	TRBV6-5	TRBJ1-1
CASTIQGSATREQFF	TRBV5-4	TRBJ2-1
CAITQSVLYNSPLHF	TRBV10-3	TRBJ1-6
CASSRRDSPDYGYTF	TRBV3-1/TRBV3-2	TRBJ1-2
CAISEASGGTTIQYF	TRBV10-3	TRBJ2-4
CASRQQGGGNQPQHF	TRBV19	TRBJ1-5
CASSYSAGVNQPQHF	TRBV6-5	TRBJ1-5
CSASRGGTTGELFF	TRBV20-1	TRBJ2-2
CASTGQGIVNTKAFF	TRBV2	TRBJ1-1